This TCR beta chain came from a study of post-analysis software for immune sequencing data (dated by TCRdb to the mid-2010s). At the level of the whole study: Relapsing-remitting, secondary progressive and progressive-relapsing multiple sclerosis were recorded as disease courses, and subtype annotation was lacking for some patients. Patient repertoires were compared against around twelve previously published healthy control repertoires from donors aged 6 to 25 years. A subset of samples was prepared in parallel using single-end sample barcoding, then pooled and co-amplified after Illumina adapter ligation. Points the paper makes about the study in general: Normalized Chao1 diversity was significantly lower in multiple sclerosis patients than controls, suggesting substantial peripheral T-cell clonal expansion. The multiple sclerosis patient group was slightly younger than the control group. Significantly higher frequencies in patients than in controls were found for about five TRBV segments, including TRBV5-6, TRBV5-1 and TRBV20-1. When samples were clustered directly using the F measure, samples prepared in the same batch co-clustered strongly, which prompted a batch-effect correction.

The CDR3 spans 16 residues, from the cysteine through the phenylalanine. Kept here is only the CDR3 DNA, which spans 48 bases and is read in frame from base 1. CDR1 and CDR2 (SGHTA, FQGTGA) derive from the germline V gene. V is clipped by 4 bases and J by 2 bases, and the sequence between their germline boundaries is 17 bases long. Library preparation used PCR. Sequenced on an Illumina HiSeq 2500. Unique molecular identifiers were incorporated into TCR beta cDNA libraries to reduce PCR and sequencing biases. Every 1 to 10 million input T cells yielded approximately 500,000 cDNA molecules, meaning each molecule approximated one T cell. The patient libraries were prepared and sequenced with the same protocol used for the earlier healthy control dataset. Within a given batch, samples were prepared together, multiplexed and sequenced on the same HiSeq lane. The study's processing was this. Raw barcoded reads were processed with MIGEC, and single-read molecular identifier groups were discarded before consensus assembly and CDR3 extraction. Clonotype tables were post-analysed with VDJtools, normalizing diversity by down-sampling all datasets to the smallest sample size. To correct batch-related cross-sample contamination, repertoire overlap clustering matched CDR3 amino acid sequences but not nucleotide sequences. Starting from the raw public reads, TCRdb applied fastp trimming at Q25, assembled clones with MiXCR and retained in-frame beta chains. Here each entry gathers all rows of one CDR3 protein and keeps the most common genes and DNA. The authors' filters were not applied to this entry. The sample records 150,000 or so distinct CDR3 sequences, under 40% of which are singletons. The top ten clones comprise 25% to 35% of the sample.

The time point label of this sample denotes: second blood draw from one MS patient after hematopoietic stem cell transplantation. To demonstrate the VDJtools post-analysis software, the study profiled TCR beta repertoires from the peripheral blood of about a dozen young patients with multiple sclerosis. The multiple sclerosis patients were children and adolescents between roughly 6 and 16 years of age. A word on this clonotype: Its antigen is currently not known. No qualities accompany the bases; no much larger clone lies one base away.

This receptor was obtained from a girl between 5 and 17 years old with multiple sclerosis. Donor details come from another sample of the same person, matched by shared clones. The sequenced sample was blood, obtained after autologous hematopoietic stem cell transplantation. The chain was built from TRBV7-3 and TRBJ2-5, and possibly TRBD1, on 5 matching bases. The CDR3 here reads CASSSQSGAAQETQYF. The DNA is as follows: TGTGCCAGCAGCTCTCAAAGTGGGGCAGCACAAGAGACCCAGTACTTC.